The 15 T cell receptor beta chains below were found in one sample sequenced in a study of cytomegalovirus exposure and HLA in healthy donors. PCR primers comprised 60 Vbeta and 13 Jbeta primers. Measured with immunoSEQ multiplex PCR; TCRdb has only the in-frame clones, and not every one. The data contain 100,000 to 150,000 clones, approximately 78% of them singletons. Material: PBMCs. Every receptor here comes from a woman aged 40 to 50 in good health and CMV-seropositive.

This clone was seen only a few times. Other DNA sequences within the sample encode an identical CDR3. Here the CDR3 reads CASSLGEGETQYF. CDR3 sequence (DNA): TGTGCCAGCAGCTTAGGGGAAGGAGAGACCCAGTACTTC. The rearrangement uses TRBV5-4 and TRBJ2-5, with a weak D call TRBD1 (5 bases). V was trimmed by 2 bases and J by 4 bases, leaving 9 bases between them. Germline V gives CDR1 SGHNT, CDR2 YYREEE (reference sequence). The CDR3 is 13 residues long.

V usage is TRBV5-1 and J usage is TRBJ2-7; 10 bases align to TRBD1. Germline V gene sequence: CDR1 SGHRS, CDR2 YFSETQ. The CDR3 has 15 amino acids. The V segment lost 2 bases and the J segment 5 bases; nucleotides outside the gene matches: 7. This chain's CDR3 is CASSFRQGASDEQYF. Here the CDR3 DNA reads TGCGCCAGCAGCTTCAGACAGGGGGCTAGCGACGAGCAGTACTTC.

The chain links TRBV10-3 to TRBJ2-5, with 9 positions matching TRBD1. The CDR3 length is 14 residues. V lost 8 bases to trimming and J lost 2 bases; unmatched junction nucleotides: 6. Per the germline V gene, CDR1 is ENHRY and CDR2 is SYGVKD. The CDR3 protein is CAIRPTGGQETQYF. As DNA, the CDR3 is TGTGCCATCCGCCCGACAGGGGGTCAAGAGACCCAGTACTTC.

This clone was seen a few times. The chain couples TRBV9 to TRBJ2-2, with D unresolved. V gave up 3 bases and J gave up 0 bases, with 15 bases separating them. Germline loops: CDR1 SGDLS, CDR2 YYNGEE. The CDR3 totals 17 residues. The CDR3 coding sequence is TGTGCCAGCAGCGCGCCGAGCGCGCAGACGAACACCGGGGAGCTGTTTTTT. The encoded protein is CASSAPSAQTNTGELFF.

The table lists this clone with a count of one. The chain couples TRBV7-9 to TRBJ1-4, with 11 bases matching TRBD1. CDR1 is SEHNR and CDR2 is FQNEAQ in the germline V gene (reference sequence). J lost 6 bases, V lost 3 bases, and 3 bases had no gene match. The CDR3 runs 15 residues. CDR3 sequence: CASSFLGQGDEKLFF. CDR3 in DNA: TGTGCCAGCAGCTTTTTGGGACAGGGGGATGAAAAACTGTTTTTT.

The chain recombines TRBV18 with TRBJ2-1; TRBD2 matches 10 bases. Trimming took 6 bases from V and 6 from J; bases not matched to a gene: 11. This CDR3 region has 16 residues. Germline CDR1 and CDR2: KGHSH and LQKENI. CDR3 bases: TGTGCCAGCTCCCCTCTAGGAGCGGGGGGGGGCAATGAGCAGTTCTTC. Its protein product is CASSPLGAGGGNEQFF.

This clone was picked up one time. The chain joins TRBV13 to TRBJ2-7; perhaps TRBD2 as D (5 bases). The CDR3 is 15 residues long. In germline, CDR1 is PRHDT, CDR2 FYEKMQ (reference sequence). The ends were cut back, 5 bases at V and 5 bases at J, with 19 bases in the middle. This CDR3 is CASSPYRESLDEQYF. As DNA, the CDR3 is TGTGCCAGCAGCCCCTACCGGGAAAGCCTTGACGAGCAGTACTTC.

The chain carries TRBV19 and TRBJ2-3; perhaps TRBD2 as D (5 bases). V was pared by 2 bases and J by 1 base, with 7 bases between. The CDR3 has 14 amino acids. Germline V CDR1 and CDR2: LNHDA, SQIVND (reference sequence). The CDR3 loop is CASSIHSGTDTQYF. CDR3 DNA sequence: TGTGCCAGTAGTATACATAGCGGCACAGATACGCAGTATTTT.

As DNA, the CDR3 is TGTGCCAGCAGCCTAATGGGACGTGGGGGGTTTGAAGCTTTCTTT. Translation: CASSLMGRGGFEAFF. The chain employs TRBV5-4 and TRBJ1-1, with D maybe TRBD1 (5 bases). V was trimmed by 4 bases and J by 7 bases, leaving 20 bases between them. Germline V gene sequence: CDR1 SGHNT, CDR2 YYREEE (reference sequence). This CDR3 has 15 amino acids.

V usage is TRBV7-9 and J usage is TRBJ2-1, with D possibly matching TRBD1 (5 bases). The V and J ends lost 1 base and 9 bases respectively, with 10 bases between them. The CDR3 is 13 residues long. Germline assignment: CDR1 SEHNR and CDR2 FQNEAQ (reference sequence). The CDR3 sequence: CASSLVQGSEQFF. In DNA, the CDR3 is TGTGCCAGCAGCTTAGTTCAGGGCAGTGAGCAGTTCTTC.

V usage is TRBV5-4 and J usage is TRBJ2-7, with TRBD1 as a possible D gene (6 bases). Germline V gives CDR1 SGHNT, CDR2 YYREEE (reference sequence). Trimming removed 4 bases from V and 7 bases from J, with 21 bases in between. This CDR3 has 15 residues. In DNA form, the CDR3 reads TGTGCCAGCAGCGATAGGGGGACCTCCTCATGGGAGCAGTACTTC. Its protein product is CASSDRGTSSWEQYF.

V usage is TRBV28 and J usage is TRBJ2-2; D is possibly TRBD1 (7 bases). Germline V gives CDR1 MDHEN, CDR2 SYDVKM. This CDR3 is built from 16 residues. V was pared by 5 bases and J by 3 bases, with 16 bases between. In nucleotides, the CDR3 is TGTGCCAGCAGTCTCACCCGGGGGACAGACACCGGGGAGCTGTTTTTT. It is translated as CASSLTRGTDTGELFF.

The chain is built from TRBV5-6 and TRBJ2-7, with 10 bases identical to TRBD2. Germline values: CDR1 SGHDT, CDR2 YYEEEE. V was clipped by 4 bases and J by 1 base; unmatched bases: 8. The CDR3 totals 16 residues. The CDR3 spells CASSVASGSRSYEQYF. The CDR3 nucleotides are TGTGCCAGCAGCGTGGCTAGCGGGAGTAGATCCTACGAGCAGTACTTC.

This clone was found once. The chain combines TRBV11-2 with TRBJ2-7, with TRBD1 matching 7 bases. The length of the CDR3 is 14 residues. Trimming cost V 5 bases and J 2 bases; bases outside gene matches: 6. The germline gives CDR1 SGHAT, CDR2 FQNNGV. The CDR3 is CASSIRQGPYEQYF. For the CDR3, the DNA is TGTGCCAGCAGCATTCGACAGGGCCCCTACGAGCAGTACTTC.

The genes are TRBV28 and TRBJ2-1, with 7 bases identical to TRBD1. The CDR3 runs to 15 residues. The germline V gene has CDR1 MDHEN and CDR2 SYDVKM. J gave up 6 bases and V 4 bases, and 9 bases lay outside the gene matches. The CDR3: CASSSLTGTVNEQFF. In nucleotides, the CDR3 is TGTGCCAGCAGTTCCTTGACAGGGACGGTCAATGAGCAGTTCTTC.